This TCR beta chain derives from a study of T cell repertoires in cytomegalovirus infection. Regarding the study as a whole: Summed frequency of public TCR beta families distinguished CMV carriers with the relevant HLA.

As regards this clonotype: Its antigen remains unknown.

Using its own MiXCR run on the reads, TCRdb lists one record per CDR3 protein. The top ten hold roughly an eighth of the sample, which has 900,000 to 950,000 distinct CDR3 sequences, less than 35% seen once. This TCR was sampled from a human donor in good health (CMV status not recorded). Some clones in this sample may be carry-over from other donors' samples. The source was cultured CD8+ T cells from PBMCs, collected from culture after CMV antigen stimulation.

CDR3 sequence: CAIRGKGLNTGELFF. CDR3 DNA sequence: TGTGCCATCAGGGGTAAGGGGCTCAACACCGGGGAGCTGTTTTTT. V and J are TRBV10-3 and TRBJ2-2; possible D gene TRBD1, 5 bases. The length of the CDR3 is 15 residues. Germline V lookup: CDR1 ENHRY, CDR2 SYGVKD. Trimming stripped 6 bases from V and 2 bases from J, with 13 bases between.